The 2 T cell receptor beta chains reported below all come from one sample, sequenced in a study of HIV-infected patients and healthy controls. Alpha and beta constant-region primers primed reverse transcription of 400 to 650 ng RNA. Alpha and beta chain libraries were made separately by chain-specific third strand synthesis with multiplexing indices. TCRdb re-analysed the 5' RACE reads in MiXCR, keeping a single row per CDR3 protein. The sample includes approximately 14,000 distinct CDR3 sequences, more than 8.5% of them seen just once. All unsorted peripheral T cells were captured because whole blood was used without fractionation. Sequencing was carried out using blood. Every receptor here comes from an adult in good health.

This clonotype is medium-sized. The gene calls are TRBV7-8 and TRBJ2-1; a possible D gene is TRBD2 (5 bases). V was trimmed by 7 bases and J by 4 bases, leaving 14 bases between them. The CDR3 has 14 amino acids. Germline values: CDR1 SGHVS, CDR2 FQNEAQ. The CDR3 spells CASTLTGEYNEQFF. The DNA of the CDR3 is TGTGCCAGCACCCTTACCGGGGAATACAATGAGCAGTTCTTC.

By share, this clonotype ranks as medium-sized. The rearrangement joins TRBV4-3 to TRBJ2-3; 12 positions match TRBD2. The CDR3 extends over 16 amino acids. Germline V lookup: CDR1 LGHNA, CDR2 YSLEER. V was clipped by 4 bases and J by 3 bases; unmatched bases: 5. The CDR3 nucleotides are TGCGCCAGCAGCCGGCTAGCGGGAGGGCTTACAGATACGCAGTATTTT. It yields the protein CASSRLAGGLTDTQYF.